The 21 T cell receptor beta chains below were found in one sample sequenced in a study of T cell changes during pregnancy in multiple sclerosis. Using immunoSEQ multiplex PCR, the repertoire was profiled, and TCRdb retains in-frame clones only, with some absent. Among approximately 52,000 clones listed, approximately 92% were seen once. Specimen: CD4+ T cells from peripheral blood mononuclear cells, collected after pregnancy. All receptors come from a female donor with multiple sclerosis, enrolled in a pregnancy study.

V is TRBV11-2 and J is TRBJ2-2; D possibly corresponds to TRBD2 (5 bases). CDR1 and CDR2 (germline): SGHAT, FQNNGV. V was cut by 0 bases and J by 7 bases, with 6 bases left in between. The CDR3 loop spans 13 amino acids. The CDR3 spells CASSLERGGELFF. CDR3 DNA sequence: TGTGCCAGCAGCTTAGAACGGGGCGGGGAGCTGTTTTTT. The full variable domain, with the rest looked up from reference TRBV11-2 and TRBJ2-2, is EAGVAQSPRYKIIEKRQSVAFWCNPISGHATLYWYQQILGQGPKLLIQFQNNGVVDDSQLPKDRFSAERLKGVDSTLKIQPAKLEDSAVYLCASSLERGGELFFGEGSRLTVL.

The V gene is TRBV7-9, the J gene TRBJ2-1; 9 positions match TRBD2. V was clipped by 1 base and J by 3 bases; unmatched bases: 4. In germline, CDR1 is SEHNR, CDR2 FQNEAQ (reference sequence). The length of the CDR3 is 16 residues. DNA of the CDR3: TGTGCCAGCAGCTTAGGACTAGCGGATTACTACAATGAGCAGTTCTTC. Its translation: CASSLGLADYYNEQFF.

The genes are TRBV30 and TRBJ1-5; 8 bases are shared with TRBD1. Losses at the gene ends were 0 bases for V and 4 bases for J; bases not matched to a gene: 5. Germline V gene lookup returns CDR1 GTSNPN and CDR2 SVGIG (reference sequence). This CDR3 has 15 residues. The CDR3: CAWSVKDRGNQPQHF. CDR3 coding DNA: TGTGCCTGGAGTGTAAAAGACAGGGGAAATCAGCCCCAGCATTTT. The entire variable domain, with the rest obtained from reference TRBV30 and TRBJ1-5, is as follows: SQTIHQWPATLVQPVGSPLSLECTVEGTSNPNLYWYRQAAGRGLQLLFYSVGIGQISSEVPQNLSASRPQDRQFILSSKKLLLSDSGFYLCAWSVKDRGNQPQHFGDGTRLSIL.

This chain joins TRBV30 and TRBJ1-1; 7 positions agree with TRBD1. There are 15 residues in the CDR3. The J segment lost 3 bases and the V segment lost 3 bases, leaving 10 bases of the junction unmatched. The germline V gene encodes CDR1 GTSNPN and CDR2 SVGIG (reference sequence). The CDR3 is CAWRVATGSHTEAFF. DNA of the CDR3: TGTGCCTGGAGAGTGGCGACAGGGTCACACACTGAAGCTTTCTTT.

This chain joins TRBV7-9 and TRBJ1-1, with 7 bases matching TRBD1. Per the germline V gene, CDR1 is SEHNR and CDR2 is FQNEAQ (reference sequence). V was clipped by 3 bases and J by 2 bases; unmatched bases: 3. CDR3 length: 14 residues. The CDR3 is CASSFGTANTEAFF. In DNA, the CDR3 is TGTGCCAGCAGCTTCGGGACAGCCAACACTGAAGCTTTCTTT.

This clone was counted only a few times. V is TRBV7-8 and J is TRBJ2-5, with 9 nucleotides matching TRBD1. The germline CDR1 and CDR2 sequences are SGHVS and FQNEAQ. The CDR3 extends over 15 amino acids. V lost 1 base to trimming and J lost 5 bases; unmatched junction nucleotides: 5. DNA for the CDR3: TGTGCCAGCAGCTTAGACAGGGGGCATGGCGAGACCCAGTACTTC. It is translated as CASSLDRGHGETQYF. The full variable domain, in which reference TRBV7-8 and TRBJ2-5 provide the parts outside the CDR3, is GAGVSQSPRYKVAKRGQDVALRCDPISGHVSLFWYQQALGQGPEFLTYFQNEAQLDKSGLPSDRFFAERPEGSVSTLKIQRTQQEDSAVYLCASSLDRGHGETQYFGPGTRLLVL.

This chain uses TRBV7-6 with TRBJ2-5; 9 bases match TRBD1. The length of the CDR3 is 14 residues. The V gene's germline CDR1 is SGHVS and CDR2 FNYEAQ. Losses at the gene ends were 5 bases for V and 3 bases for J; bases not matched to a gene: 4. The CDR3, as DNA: TGTGCCAGCAGCGTCGGGACAGGGAAAGAGACCCAGTACTTC. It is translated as CASSVGTGKETQYF.

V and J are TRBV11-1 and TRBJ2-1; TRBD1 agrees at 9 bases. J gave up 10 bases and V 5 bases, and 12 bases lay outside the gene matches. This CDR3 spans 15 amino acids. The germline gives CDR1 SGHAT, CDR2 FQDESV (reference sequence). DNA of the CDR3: TGTGCCAGCAGCGTGCCTGGGACAGGGCCGTGGGAGCAGTTCTTC. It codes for CASSVPGTGPWEQFF.

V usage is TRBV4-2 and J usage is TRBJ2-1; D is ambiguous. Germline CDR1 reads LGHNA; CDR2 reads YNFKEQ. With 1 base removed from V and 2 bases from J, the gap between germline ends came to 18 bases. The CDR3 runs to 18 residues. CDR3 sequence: CASSQAPAQSEAYNEQFF. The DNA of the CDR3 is TGTGCCAGCAGCCAAGCTCCAGCCCAGTCTGAGGCCTACAATGAGCAGTTCTTC.

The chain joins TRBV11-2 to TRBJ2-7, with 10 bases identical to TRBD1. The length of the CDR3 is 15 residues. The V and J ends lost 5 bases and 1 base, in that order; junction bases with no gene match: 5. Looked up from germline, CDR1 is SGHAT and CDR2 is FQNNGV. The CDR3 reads CASSGRDRGSYEQYF. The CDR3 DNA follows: TGTGCCAGCAGCGGCCGGGACAGGGGATCCTACGAGCAGTACTTC.

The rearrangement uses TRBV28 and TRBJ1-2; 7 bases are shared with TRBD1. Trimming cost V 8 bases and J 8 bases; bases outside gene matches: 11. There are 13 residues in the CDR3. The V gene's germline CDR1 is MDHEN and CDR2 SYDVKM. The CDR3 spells CASVARGYRGYTF. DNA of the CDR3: TGTGCCAGCGTCGCCAGGGGGTACCGGGGCTACACCTTC.

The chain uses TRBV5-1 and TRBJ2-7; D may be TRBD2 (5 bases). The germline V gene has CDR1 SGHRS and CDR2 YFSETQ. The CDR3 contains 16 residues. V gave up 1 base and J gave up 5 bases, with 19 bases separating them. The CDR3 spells CASSLYGEMANNEQYF. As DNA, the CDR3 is TGCGCCAGCAGCTTGTACGGGGAAATGGCGAATAACGAGCAGTACTTC.

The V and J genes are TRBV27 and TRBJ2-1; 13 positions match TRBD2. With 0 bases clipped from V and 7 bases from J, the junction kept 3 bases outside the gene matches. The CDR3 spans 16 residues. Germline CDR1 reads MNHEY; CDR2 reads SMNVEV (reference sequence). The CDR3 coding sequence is TGTGCCAGCAGTTTATCGGGACTAGCGGGACTGAATGAGCAGTTCTTC. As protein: CASSLSGLAGLNEQFF.

In DNA, the CDR3 is TGTGCCAGCAGTTTACCACGGGGAGGGACAGGGCGTACCGGGGAGCTGTTTTTT. As protein: CASSLPRGGTGRTGELFF. The chain couples TRBV28 to TRBJ2-2, with TRBD1 identical over 9 bases. This CDR3 region has 18 residues. Germline CDR1 MDHEN, CDR2 SYDVKM. Trimming took 2 bases from V and 5 from J; bases not matched to a gene: 12.

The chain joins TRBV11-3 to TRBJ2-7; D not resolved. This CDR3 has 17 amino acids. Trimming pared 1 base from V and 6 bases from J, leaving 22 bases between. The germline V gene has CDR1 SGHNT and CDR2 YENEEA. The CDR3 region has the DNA TGTGCCAGCAGCTTAGTTTCGTCCAGTCCCCTGCTGGTCGAGCAGTACTTC. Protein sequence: CASSLVSSSPLLVEQYF.

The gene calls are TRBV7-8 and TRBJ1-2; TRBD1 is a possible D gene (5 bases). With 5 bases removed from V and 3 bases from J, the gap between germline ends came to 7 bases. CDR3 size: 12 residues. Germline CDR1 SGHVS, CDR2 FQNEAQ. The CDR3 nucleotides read TGTGCCAGCAGCGTCAGGGACTATGGCTACACCTTC. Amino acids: CASSVRDYGYTF.

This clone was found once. The DNA of the CDR3 is TGCGCCAGCGCTCCACAGGGGGCGAGGGAGCAGTACTTC. It yields the protein CASAPQGAREQYF. This rearrangement joins TRBV5-1 to TRBJ2-7, with 9 nucleotides matching TRBD1. The germline V gene encodes CDR1 SGHRS and CDR2 YFSETQ. With 7 bases clipped from V and 7 bases from J, the junction kept 9 bases outside the gene matches. The CDR3 runs to 13 residues.

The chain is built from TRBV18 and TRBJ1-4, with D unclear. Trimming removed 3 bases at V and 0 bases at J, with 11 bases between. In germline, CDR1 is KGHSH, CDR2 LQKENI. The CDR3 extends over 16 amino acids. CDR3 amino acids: CASSPPGSATNEKLFF. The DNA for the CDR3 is TGTGCCAGCTCACCCCCGGGGTCGGCAACTAATGAAAAACTGTTTTTT. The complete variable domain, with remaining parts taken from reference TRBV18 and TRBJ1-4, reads NAGVMQNPRHLVRRRGQEARLRCSPMKGHSHVYWYRQLPEEGLKFMVYLQKENIIDESGMPKERFSAEFPKEGPSILRIQQVVRGDSAAYFCASSPPGSATNEKLFFGSGTQLSVL.

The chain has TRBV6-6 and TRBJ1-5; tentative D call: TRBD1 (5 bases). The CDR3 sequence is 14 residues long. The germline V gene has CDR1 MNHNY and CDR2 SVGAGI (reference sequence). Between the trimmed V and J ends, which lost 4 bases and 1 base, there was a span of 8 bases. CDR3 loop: CASSFRQSNQPQHF. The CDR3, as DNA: TGTGCCAGCAGTTTTCGACAGAGCAATCAGCCCCAGCATTTT.

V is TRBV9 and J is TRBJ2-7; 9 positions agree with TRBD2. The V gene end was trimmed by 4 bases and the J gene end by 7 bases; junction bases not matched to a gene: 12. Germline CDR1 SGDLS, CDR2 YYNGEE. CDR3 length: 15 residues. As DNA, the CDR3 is TGTGCCAGCAGCCCGACTAGCGGACGTACGTGGGAGCAGTACTTC. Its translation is CASSPTSGRTWEQYF.

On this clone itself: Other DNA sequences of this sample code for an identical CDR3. The CDR3 is CASSPKRETQYF. The CDR3 DNA follows: TGTGCCAGCTCACCGAAGAGGGAGACCCAGTACTTC. J is TRBJ2-5 and V is TRBV18; D unclear. The CDR3 extends over 12 amino acids. V gave up 3 bases and J gave up 5 bases, with 7 bases separating them. Looked up from germline, CDR1 is KGHSH and CDR2 is LQKENI.